These T cell receptor beta chains were read from a single sample in a study of shared clonotypes between healthy human individuals. The method was immunoSEQ multiplex PCR; TCRdb's version includes in-frame clones alone and lacks a portion of them. The data show approximately 530,000 clones, about 95% seen once. Sequencing used naive CD4+ T cells sorted from blood. These receptors were taken from a woman aged 30 to 39 in good health. Both conserved end residues are part of each CDR3. Fields, in order: D gene, J gene, clone size, V gene, CDR3 DNA, CDR3 protein. A D gene is named only where the DNA matches it firmly. Some rows have no size entry. The others give once, few or many, or a class for an expanded clone.

>TRBD1|TRBJ2-7|-|TRBV7-2
TGTGCCAGCAGCTTAGCGCTTGACAGGGAGTACTTC
CASSLALDREYF
>-|TRBJ1-5|-|TRBV19
TGTGCCAGTAGTATAGGCCCCGACAAGAGCCAGCCCCAGCATTTT
CASSIGPDKSQPQHF
>-|TRBJ2-4|-|TRBV28
TGTGCCAGCAGTCCCCAGCTAGCCAAAAACATTCAGTACTTC
CASSPQLAKNIQYF
>-|TRBJ2-7|once|TRBV18
TGTGCCAGCTCACCACCGGGGGTCCCCTACGAGCAGTACTTC
CASSPPGVPYEQYF
>-|TRBJ1-6|-|TRBV2
TGTGCCAGCAGTGAAAGTCAGAGCTCCTATAATTCACCCCTCCACTTT
CASSESQSSYNSPLHF
>TRBD2|TRBJ2-7|once|TRBV5-1
TGCGCCAGCAGCTACGCTAGCGGGGTTTCCCTCGAGCAGTACTTC
CASSYASGVSLEQYF
>-|TRBJ1-2|once|TRBV28
TGTGCCAGCAAAGGGGGCTATGGCTACACCTTC
CASKGGYGYTF
>TRBD2|TRBJ2-1|-|TRBV28
TGTGCCAGCAGTTTCCAGGGACTAGCGGGAAACAATGAGCAGTTCTTC
CASSFQGLAGNNEQFF
>-|TRBJ2-7|-|TRBV19
TGTGCCAGTTCAACAGCCTTGAGCTCCTACGAGCAGTACTTC
CASSTALSSYEQYF
>-|TRBJ1-5|-|TRBV19
TGTGCCAGTCGGGACCTTACAGCGCGTCAGCCCCAGCATTTT
CASRDLTARQPQHF
>TRBD1|TRBJ2-7|-|TRBV28
TGTGCCAGCAAAGGGACAGGTCCCTACGAGCAGTACTTC
CASKGTGPYEQYF
>-|TRBJ1-2|-|TRBV6-5
TGTGCCAGCACCCTAACCCACGGGGCAGGCTATGGCTACACCTTC
CASTLTHGAGYGYTF
>-|TRBJ2-3|-|TRBV5-5
TGTGCCAGCAGCTTGAGCAGGAGAGATACGCAGTATTTT
CASSLSRRDTQYF
>TRBD1|TRBJ2-7|-|TRBV28
TGTGCCAGCAGTTTATCGGGACAGGGCGCCTACGAGCAGTACTTC
CASSLSGQGAYEQYF
>TRBD2|TRBJ2-1|-|TRBV4-1
TGCGCCAGCAGCCAAGGTCAGCTAGCGGGAGAGGATGAGCAGTTCTTC
CASSQGQLAGEDEQFF
>-|TRBJ2-6|-|TRBV4-1
TGCGCCAGCAGCCCCTACTACGTTCGGTCTGGGGCCAACGTCCTGACTTTC
CASSPYYVRSGANVLTF
>-|TRBJ2-7|-|TRBV5-1
TGCGCCAGCAGCGACCCCACAGGGGAGCAGTACTTC
CASSDPTGEQYF
>TRBD2|TRBJ2-5|-|TRBV4-1
TGCGCCAGCAGCCGACTAGCGGGGGAGACCCAGTACTTC
CASSRLAGETQYF
>-|TRBJ2-7|-|TRBV4-1
TGCGCCAGCAGCCAAGATGTCCTAGCGAGATCCTACGAGCAGTACTTC
CASSQDVLARSYEQYF
>TRBD2|TRBJ2-1|-|TRBV6-5
TGTGCCAGCAGTTACTCGAGCGGGAGTTTGGGTAATGAGCAGTTCTTC
CASSYSSGSLGNEQFF
>-|TRBJ1-1|-|TRBV29-1
TGCAGCGACAGGGTTCCGAACACTGAAGCTTTCTTT
CSDRVPNTEAFF
>TRBD1|TRBJ1-1|-|TRBV6-1
TGTGCCAGCAGTGCCCACAGGGGTAAGAACACTGAAGCTTTCTTT
CASSAHRGKNTEAFF
>TRBD2|TRBJ2-1|-|TRBV5-4
TGTGCCAGCAGAGGACTAGCGGGAACCGATGAGCAGTTCTTC
CASRGLAGTDEQFF
>TRBD2|TRBJ2-3|once|TRBV29-1
TGCAGCGTCGTGGGGCGGGAGGGCTTCTGGGGCACAGATACGCAGTATTTT
CSVVGREGFWGTDTQYF
>-|TRBJ1-3|-|TRBV18
TGTGCCAGCTCACCGACGGGTTTGTGGGACACCATATATTTT
CASSPTGLWDTIYF
>TRBD2|TRBJ2-3|-|TRBV7-6
TGTGCCAGCAGCCTAATAGCGGGAGAAGGGACAGATACGCAGTATTTT
CASSLIAGEGTDTQYF
>-|TRBJ1-2|few|TRBV18
TGTGCCAGCTCACCCTCCCCTGAGGTCCGGCGTGGGGGCTACACCTTC
CASSPSPEVRRGGYTF
>-|TRBJ2-7|-|TRBV28
TGTGCCAGCAGTTCGAGTACCTACGAGCAGTACTTC
CASSSSTYEQYF
>-|TRBJ1-1|once|TRBV11-2
TGTGCCAGCAGCATCGACAGCGATACTCTGAACACTGAAGCTTTCTTT
CASSIDSDTLNTEAFF
>TRBD1|TRBJ2-3|-|TRBV30
TGTGCCTGGTCGGACAGGGGAGCAGATACGCAGTATTTT
CAWSDRGADTQYF
>TRBD2|TRBJ2-2|-|TRBV11-2
TGTGCCAGCAGCTTAATCAGCGGGAGTACTACCGGGGAGCTGTTTTTT
CASSLISGSTTGELFF
>-|TRBJ1-2|-|TRBV28
TGTGCCAGCAGGATCCGGGACACTCATGGCTACACCTTC
CASRIRDTHGYTF